The 6 T cell receptor beta chains given below trace back to one sample, sequenced in a study of blood T cell repertoires in COVID-19. The protocol was immunoSEQ multiplex PCR, while the TCRdb copy is restricted to in-frame clones and leaves out a portion. The sample includes approximately 50,000 clones, approximately 85% of them seen just once. The sample was peripheral blood. The receptor source for this set is a man between 60 and 75 years old with acute or convalescent COVID-19.

This clone showed up just once. This sequence joins TRBV28 and TRBJ2-3; 8 bases match TRBD2. After removal of 1 base from V and 2 bases from J, the junction contained 2 bases not matched to a gene. Germline V lookup: CDR1 MDHEN, CDR2 SYDVKM. The CDR3 is 15 residues long. The CDR3 loop reads CASSLLTSVTDTQYF. CDR3 bases: TGTGCCAGCAGTTTATTGACTAGCGTCACAGATACGCAGTATTTT.

The chain is built from TRBV7-7 and TRBJ2-5, with 8 positions matching TRBD1. This CDR3 has 14 amino acids. The germline gives CDR1 SSHAT, CDR2 FNYEAQ (reference sequence). After removal of 5 bases from V and 4 bases from J, the junction contained 6 bases not matched to a gene. DNA of the CDR3: TGTGCCAGCAGCCCGACAGGGGCGGGAGAGACCCAGTACTTC. Its protein is CASSPTGAGETQYF.

Sample share makes this clone medium-sized. This sequence joins TRBV28 and TRBJ2-7; 7 bases fit TRBD1. J was trimmed by 2 bases and V by 6 bases; bases with no gene match: 7. Germline assignment: CDR1 MDHEN and CDR2 SYDVKM. The CDR3 has 14 residues. CDR3 in DNA: TGTGCCAGCAGGACGACAGGGACCACCTACGAGCAGTACTTC. Its translation is CASRTTGTTYEQYF.

This clone was seen more than once but under ten times. The chain links TRBV10-1 to TRBJ2-2; possibly TRBD2 for D (6 bases). Germline V gives CDR1 WNHNN, CDR2 SYGVQD (reference sequence). V was trimmed by 3 bases and J by 7 bases, leaving 9 bases between them. The CDR3 spans 13 residues. The CDR3 protein is CASSEGGVGELFF. The CDR3 DNA follows: TGCGCCAGCAGTGAAGGAGGGGTCGGGGAGCTGTTTTTT.

In this sample, this clone turned up once. This chain joins TRBV7-8 and TRBJ1-5, with 8 bases lining up with TRBD1. The CDR3 covers 18 residues. In germline, CDR1 is SGHVS, CDR2 FQNEAQ. V was clipped by 0 bases and J by 2 bases; unmatched bases: 9. CDR3 sequence (DNA): TGTGCCAGCAGCTTAGCCCGGCAGGGGGCAAGTGGCAATCAGCCCCAGCATTTT. Translated, it gives CASSLARQGASGNQPQHF.

The chain recombines TRBV27 with TRBJ2-2; 10 nucleotides agree with TRBD2. The CDR3 covers 17 residues. Losses at the gene ends were 5 bases for V and 1 base for J; bases not matched to a gene: 7. Germline V gene sequence: CDR1 MNHEY, CDR2 SMNVEV (reference sequence). This chain's CDR3 is CASSRGLAVMNTGELFF. CDR3 DNA sequence: TGTGCCAGCAGTCGCGGACTAGCGGTTATGAACACCGGGGAGCTGTTTTTT.